This TCR beta chain was observed in a study of graft-versus-host responses after intestinal transplantation. About the study: Among the recipients, transplants were multivisceral, liver-intestinal, or isolated intestinal. All recipients got anti-thymocyte globulin induction, then tacrolimus and steroids for 2 to 4 years.

Germline lookup yields CDR1 MNHEY and CDR2 SMNVEV (reference sequence). V lost 6 bases and J lost 3; bases outside the gene matches: 6. CDR3 length equals 15 residues. The posterior iliac crest or another site supplied bone marrow after transplant. TCRdb keeps only in-frame clones here, not all; method: immunoSEQ multiplex PCR. Among approximately 20,000 clones listed, around nine tenths were seen once. The sequencing here drew on bone marrow, taken about 130 days after transplant. The chain links TRBV27 to TRBJ2-7; 12 nucleotides match TRBD1. This receptor was obtained from a human patient who received an intestinal transplant, so some T cells may come from the graft donor. For the CDR3, the DNA is TGTGCCAGCAGCCACGGGACAGGGGGCGACTACGAGCAGTACTTC. This encodes CASSHGTGGDYEQYF.